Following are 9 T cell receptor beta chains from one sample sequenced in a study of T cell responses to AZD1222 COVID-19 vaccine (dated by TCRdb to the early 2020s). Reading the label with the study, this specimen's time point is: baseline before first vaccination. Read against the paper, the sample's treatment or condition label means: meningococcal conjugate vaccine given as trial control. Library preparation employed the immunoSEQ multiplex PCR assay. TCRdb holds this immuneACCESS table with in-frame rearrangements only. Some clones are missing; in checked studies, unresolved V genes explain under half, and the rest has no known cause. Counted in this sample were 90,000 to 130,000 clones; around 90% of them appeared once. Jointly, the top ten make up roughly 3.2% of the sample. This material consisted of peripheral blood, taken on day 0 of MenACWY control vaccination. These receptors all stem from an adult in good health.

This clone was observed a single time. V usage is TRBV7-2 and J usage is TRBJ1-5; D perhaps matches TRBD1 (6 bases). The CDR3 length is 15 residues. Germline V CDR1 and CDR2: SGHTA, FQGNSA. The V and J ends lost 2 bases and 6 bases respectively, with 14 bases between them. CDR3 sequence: CASSLSRGASQPQHF. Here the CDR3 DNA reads TGTGCCAGCAGCTTATCTAGGGGGGCAAGTCAGCCCCAGCATTTT. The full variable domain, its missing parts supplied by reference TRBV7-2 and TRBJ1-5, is GAGVSQSPSNKVTEKGKDVELRCDPISGHTALYWYRQSLGQGLEFLIYFQGNSAPDKSGLPSDRFSAERTGGSVSTLTIQRTQQEDSAVYLCASSLSRGASQPQHFGDGTRLSIL.

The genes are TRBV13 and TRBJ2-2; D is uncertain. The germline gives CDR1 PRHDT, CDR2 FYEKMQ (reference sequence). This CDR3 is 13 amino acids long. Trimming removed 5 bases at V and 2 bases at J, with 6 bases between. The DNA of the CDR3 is TGTGCCAGCAGCCTCAGAAACACCGGGGAGCTGTTTTTT. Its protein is CASSLRNTGELFF.

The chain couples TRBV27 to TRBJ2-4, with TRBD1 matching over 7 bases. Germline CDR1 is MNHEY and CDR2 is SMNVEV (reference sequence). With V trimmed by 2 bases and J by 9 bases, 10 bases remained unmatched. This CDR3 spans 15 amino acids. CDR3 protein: CASSLGSTGVGIQYF. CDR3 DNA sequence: TGTGCCAGCAGTTTAGGGTCCACAGGGGTCGGCATTCAGTACTTC.

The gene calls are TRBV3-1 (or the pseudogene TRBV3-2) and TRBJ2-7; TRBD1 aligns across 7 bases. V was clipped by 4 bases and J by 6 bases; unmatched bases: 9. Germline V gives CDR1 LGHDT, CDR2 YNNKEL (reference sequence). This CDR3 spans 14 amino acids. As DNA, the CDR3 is TGTGCCAGCAGCCCCCCGGGACAGTCTCTCGAGCAGTACTTC. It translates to CASSPPGQSLEQYF.

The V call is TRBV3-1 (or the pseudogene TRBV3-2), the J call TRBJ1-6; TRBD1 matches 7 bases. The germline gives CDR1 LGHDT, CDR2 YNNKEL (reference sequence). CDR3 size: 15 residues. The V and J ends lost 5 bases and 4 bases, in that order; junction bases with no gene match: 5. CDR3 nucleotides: TGTGCCAGCAGCTTCGGGACAGATTATAATTCACCCCTCCACTTT. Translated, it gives CASSFGTDYNSPLHF.

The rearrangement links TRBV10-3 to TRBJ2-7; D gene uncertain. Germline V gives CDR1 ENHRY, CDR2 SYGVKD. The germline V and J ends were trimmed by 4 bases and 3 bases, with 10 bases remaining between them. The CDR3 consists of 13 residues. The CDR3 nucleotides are TGTGCCATCAGTGTAGGGCAGCACTACGAGCAGTACTTC. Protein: CAISVGQHYEQYF.

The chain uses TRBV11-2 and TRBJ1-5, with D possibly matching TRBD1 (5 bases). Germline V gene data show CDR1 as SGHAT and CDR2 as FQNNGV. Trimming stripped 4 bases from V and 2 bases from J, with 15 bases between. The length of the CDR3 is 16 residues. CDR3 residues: CASSSAGGLGNQPQHF. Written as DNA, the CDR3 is TGTGCCAGCAGCTCGGCGGGGGGATTAGGCAATCAGCCCCAGCATTTT.

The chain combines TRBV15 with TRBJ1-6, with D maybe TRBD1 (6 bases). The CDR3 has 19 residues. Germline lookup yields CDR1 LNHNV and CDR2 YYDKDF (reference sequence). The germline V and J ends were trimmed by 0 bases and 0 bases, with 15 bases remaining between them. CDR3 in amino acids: CATSRDNRGTSSYNSPLHF. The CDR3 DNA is TGTGCCACCAGCAGAGATAATAGGGGGACCAGCTCCTATAATTCACCCCTCCACTTT.

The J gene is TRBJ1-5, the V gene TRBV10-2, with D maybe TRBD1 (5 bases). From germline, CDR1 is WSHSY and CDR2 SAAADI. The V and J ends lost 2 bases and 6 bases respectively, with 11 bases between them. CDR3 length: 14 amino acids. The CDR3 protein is CASSEGTGIQPQHF. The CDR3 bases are TGCGCCAGCAGTGAGGGGACGGGGATTCAGCCCCAGCATTTT.